Below, one TCR beta chain is given with its context. The sample originates from a study of lymphopenia after photon versus proton radiotherapy. The repertoire was sequenced with immunoSEQ multiplex PCR; TCRdb's copy has only in-frame clones and lacks some. The sample lists around 160,000 clones, approximately 86% occurring once. V was pared by 2 bases and J by 8 bases, with 6 bases of the junction left unmatched. Germline V gene sequence: CDR1 MNHNY, CDR2 SVGAGI (reference sequence). The CDR3 is 15 amino acids. This TCR was sampled from a man aged 50-60 years with gastric cancer. This sequence joins TRBV6-6 and TRBJ2-2, with 9 bases lining up with TRBD1. This specimen was peripheral blood, taken from a patient treated with photon-based radiotherapy. The CDR3 loop reads CASSYSLGQGGELFF. The CDR3 region has the DNA TGTGCCAGCAGTTACAGTTTGGGACAGGGTGGGGAGCTGTTTTTT.